This TCR beta chain was found in a study of T-cell reconstitution after alpha-beta-depleted transplantation in children. Study-wide results and limits: A year had passed since transplant, and T-cell counts and diversity by then came mostly from newly produced T cells. In patients about two months after transplant, alpha-beta T cells reportedly arose from several hundred expanded graft clones. It was surviving recipient T cells and thymic progenitors that gave some patients high TCRbeta diversity at day 60.

Germline V gene data show CDR1 as SNHLY and CDR2 as FYNNEI. With V trimmed by 7 bases and J by 6 bases, 16 bases remained unmatched. The CDR3 consists of 17 residues. Unique molecular identifiers were incorporated during preparation of the TCRbeta library. TCRdb re-derived calls from the PCR reads in MiXCR, one entry per CDR3 protein. The sample shows some 290,000 distinct CDR3 sequences, more than 20% of them seen only once. This clonotype has more than one count but fewer than ten. The target antigen is unknown. This receptor was obtained from a male patient aged 10 to 17 who had a stem cell transplant for acute lymphoblastic leukemia, so the T cells may come from the graft donor. This chain connects TRBV2 to TRBJ2-1; 9 bases map to TRBD2. The sample consisted of PBMCs, mostly from graft donor cells, taken 180 days after TCRalphabeta/CD19-depleted stem cell transplant. In DNA form, the CDR3 reads TGTGCCAGCACCCGAATGGCGGGAGGGCCCTTTCTCAATGAGCAGTTCTTC. Protein: CASTRMAGGPFLNEQFF. The variable domain in full, completed from reference TRBV2 and TRBJ2-1, reads EPEVTQTPSHQVTQMGQEVILRCVPISNHLYFYWYRQILGQKVEFLVSFYNNEISEKSEIFDDQFSVERPDGSNFTLKIRSTKLEDSAMYFCASTRMAGGPFLNEQFFGPGTRLTVL.